This is a list of T cell receptor beta chains from one sample in a study of shared clonotypes between healthy human individuals. Produced via immunoSEQ multiplex PCR; TCRdb's table is partial and in-frame only. The table lists approximately 600,000 clones, roughly 95% of them singletons. Specimen: naive CD8+ T cells sorted from blood. The receptors derive from a woman aged 25 to 39 in good health. CDR3s include the opening cysteine and the closing phenylalanine or tryptophan. The order of the fields is clone size, V gene, D gene, J gene, CDR3 protein, CDR3 DNA. D genes are given only for firm matches. Size values are once, few and many counts, or a class for expanded clones, and some rows have none.

clone_size: -
v_call: TRBV5-4
d_call: TRBD2
j_call: TRBJ2-7
cdr3_aa: CASSPAGGARVEQYF
cdr3_nt: TGTGCCAGCAGCCCGGCGGGGGGGGCGCGGGTCGAGCAGTACTTC

clone_size: -
v_call: TRBV19
d_call: -
j_call: TRBJ2-1
cdr3_aa: CASSINPGNEQFF
cdr3_nt: TGTGCCAGTAGTATAAACCCAGGTAATGAGCAGTTCTTC

clone_size: -
v_call: TRBV28
d_call: -
j_call: TRBJ1-3
cdr3_aa: CASNYGGMDGNTIYF
cdr3_nt: TGTGCCAGCAACTATGGAGGGATGGATGGAAACACCATATATTTT

clone_size: -
v_call: TRBV28
d_call: -
j_call: TRBJ2-1
cdr3_aa: CASSGVWPSSKSSYNEQFF
cdr3_nt: TGTGCCAGCAGCGGTGTGTGGCCTAGCAGCAAGAGCTCCTACAATGAGCAGTTCTTC

clone_size: -
v_call: TRBV6-5
d_call: -
j_call: TRBJ1-2
cdr3_aa: CASSSANGYTF
cdr3_nt: TGTGCCAGCAGTTCCGCCAATGGCTACACCTTC

clone_size: -
v_call: TRBV19
d_call: -
j_call: TRBJ2-5
cdr3_aa: CASSSKGPRWVEIQETQYF
cdr3_nt: TGTGCCAGTAGTTCTAAAGGACCGAGGTGGGTGGAGATACAAGAGACCCAGTACTTC

clone_size: -
v_call: TRBV28
d_call: -
j_call: TRBJ1-5
cdr3_aa: CASRDPVGIGGHLSNQPQHF
cdr3_nt: TGTGCCAGCAGGGATCCTGTCGGTATAGGGGGACATTTAAGCAATCAGCCCCAGCATTTT

clone_size: -
v_call: TRBV2
d_call: -
j_call: TRBJ1-2
cdr3_aa: CASSTTVYYGYTF
cdr3_nt: TGTGCCAGCAGTACCACGGTCTACTATGGCTACACCTTC

clone_size: -
v_call: TRBV5-4
d_call: -
j_call: TRBJ2-2
cdr3_aa: CGYSVAQQGKAGELFF
cdr3_nt: TGTGGCTACAGCGTGGCGCAGCAGGGGAAAGCCGGGGAGCTGTTTTTT

clone_size: -
v_call: TRBV28
d_call: -
j_call: TRBJ1-5
cdr3_aa: CASSLTGSNQPQHF
cdr3_nt: TGTGCCAGCAGTTTGACGGGGAGCAATCAGCCCCAGCATTTT

clone_size: -
v_call: TRBV27
d_call: -
j_call: TRBJ2-7
cdr3_aa: CASSLLGGLALQYF
cdr3_nt: TGTGCCAGCAGTTTATTAGGGGGACTGGCCCTGCAGTACTTC

clone_size: -
v_call: TRBV27
d_call: -
j_call: TRBJ1-1
cdr3_aa: CASSFGSEAFF
cdr3_nt: TGTGCCAGCAGTTTCGGGTCCGAAGCTTTCTTT

clone_size: once
v_call: TRBV19
d_call: -
j_call: TRBJ2-2
cdr3_aa: CASSIFSGELFF
cdr3_nt: TGTGCCAGTAGTATATTTTCCGGGGAGCTGTTTTTT

clone_size: -
v_call: TRBV7-9
d_call: -
j_call: TRBJ1-2
cdr3_aa: CASSLRGFEGYTF
cdr3_nt: TGTGCCAGCAGCCTCAGGGGTTTTGAGGGCTACACCTTC

clone_size: -
v_call: TRBV27
d_call: -
j_call: TRBJ1-3
cdr3_aa: CASLDTEAGNTIYF
cdr3_nt: TGTGCCAGCTTAGACACCGAGGCTGGAAACACCATATATTTT

clone_size: once
v_call: TRBV7-9
d_call: -
j_call: TRBJ2-3
cdr3_aa: CASSLSPGRYSTQYF
cdr3_nt: TGTGCCAGCAGCCTCTCTCCTGGGAGGTACAGCACGCAGTATTTT

clone_size: -
v_call: TRBV28
d_call: TRBD1
j_call: TRBJ1-5
cdr3_aa: CASRAGGLGNQPQHF
cdr3_nt: TGTGCCAGCAGGGCAGGGGGGTTGGGCAATCAGCCCCAGCATTTT

clone_size: -
v_call: TRBV29-1
d_call: TRBD1
j_call: TRBJ1-1
cdr3_aa: CSVPTGVGTEAFF
cdr3_nt: TGCAGCGTTCCCACAGGGGTTGGCACTGAAGCTTTCTTT

clone_size: -
v_call: TRBV19
d_call: TRBD1
j_call: TRBJ2-6
cdr3_aa: CASSGQGRSGANVLTF
cdr3_nt: TGTGCCAGTAGTGGACAGGGGCGTTCTGGGGCCAACGTCCTGACTTTC

clone_size: -
v_call: TRBV13
d_call: TRBD1
j_call: TRBJ2-7
cdr3_aa: CASSLAQGAHEQYF
cdr3_nt: TGTGCCAGCAGCTTAGCACAGGGGGCCCACGAGCAGTACTTC

clone_size: -
v_call: TRBV7-9
d_call: TRBD1
j_call: TRBJ2-1
cdr3_aa: CASSAPGTGGGEQFF
cdr3_nt: TGTGCCAGCAGCGCTCCCGGGACAGGGGGCGGTGAGCAGTTCTTC

clone_size: -
v_call: TRBV5-8
d_call: -
j_call: TRBJ2-7
cdr3_aa: CASSLVVYEQYF
cdr3_nt: TGTGCCAGCAGCTTGGTCGTCTACGAGCAGTACTTC

clone_size: -
v_call: TRBV28
d_call: TRBD1
j_call: TRBJ1-2
cdr3_aa: CASSLPDRGDGYTF
cdr3_nt: TGTGCCAGCAGTTTGCCCGACAGGGGAGATGGCTACACCTTC

clone_size: -
v_call: TRBV11-2
d_call: TRBD2
j_call: TRBJ2-7
cdr3_aa: CASSSRLSGRFYEQYF
cdr3_nt: TGTGCCAGCAGCTCAAGATTGAGCGGGAGGTTCTACGAGCAGTACTTC

clone_size: once
v_call: TRBV28
d_call: -
j_call: TRBJ1-5
cdr3_aa: CASSPPLHQPQHF
cdr3_nt: TGTGCCAGCAGTCCACCCCTACATCAGCCCCAGCATTTT

clone_size: -
v_call: TRBV7-7
d_call: -
j_call: TRBJ2-1
cdr3_aa: CASSLDGSSYNEQFF
cdr3_nt: TGTGCCAGCAGCTTAGACGGGAGCTCCTACAATGAGCAGTTCTTC

clone_size: -
v_call: TRBV19
d_call: -
j_call: TRBJ1-1
cdr3_aa: CASSIEQGMNTEAFF
cdr3_nt: TGTGCCAGTAGTATAGAACAGGGAATGAACACTGAAGCTTTCTTT

clone_size: -
v_call: TRBV7-8
d_call: -
j_call: TRBJ1-1
cdr3_aa: CASSPVTNTEAFF
cdr3_nt: TGTGCCAGCAGCCCCGTAACCAACACTGAAGCTTTCTTT

clone_size: -
v_call: TRBV28
d_call: -
j_call: TRBJ2-7
cdr3_aa: CASSLLGYEQYFGPGTYEQYF
cdr3_nt: -

clone_size: once
v_call: TRBV28
d_call: -
j_call: TRBJ2-7
cdr3_aa: CASLGTPTPYEQYF
cdr3_nt: TGTGCCAGCTTGGGGACACCAACTCCCTACGAGCAGTACTTC

clone_size: -
v_call: TRBV25-1
d_call: TRBD1
j_call: TRBJ1-3
cdr3_aa: CASSELGTGWAGNTIYF
cdr3_nt: TGTGCCAGCAGTGAATTGGGGACAGGGTGGGCTGGAAACACCATATATTTT